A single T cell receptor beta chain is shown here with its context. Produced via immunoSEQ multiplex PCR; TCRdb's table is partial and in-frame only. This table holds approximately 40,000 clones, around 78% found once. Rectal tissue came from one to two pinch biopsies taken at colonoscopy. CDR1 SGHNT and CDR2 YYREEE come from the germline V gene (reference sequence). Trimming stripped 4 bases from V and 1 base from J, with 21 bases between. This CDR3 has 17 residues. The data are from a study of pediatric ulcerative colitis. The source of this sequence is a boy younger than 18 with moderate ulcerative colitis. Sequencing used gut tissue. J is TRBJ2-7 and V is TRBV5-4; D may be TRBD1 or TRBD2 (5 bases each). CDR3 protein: CASSGRAGLEVSYEQYF. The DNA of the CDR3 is TGTGCCAGCAGCGGGCGGGCAGGGCTGGAGGTATCCTACGAGCAGTACTTC.